This T cell receptor (beta chain) was documented in a study of regulatory T cells in long-lasting Graves disease. Points from the study as a whole: Newly diagnosed Graves' patients exceeded persistent ones in TCR diversity.

For TCR beta, libraries came from iRepertoire HTBI primers and Arm-PCR of CDR3 regions. TCRdb processed the multiplex PCR reads anew with MiXCR; each CDR3 protein has one entry. The table lists about 660,000 distinct CDR3 sequences, 25% to 30% of them singletons. Stated time point: persistent/refractory GD, antithyroid drugs over 5 years with positive TRAb. PBMC RNA was the source of the TCR library. For this clonotype: Its antigen is unidentified.

The CDR3 spans 16 residues. CDR1 and CDR2 (germline): MGHRA, YSYEKL. Trimming cost V 4 bases and J 0 bases; bases outside gene matches: 8. The starting material was peripheral blood mononuclear cells (PBMCs), obtained when the disease was refractory, from a patient treated with antithyroid drugs. The chain is built from TRBV4-1 and TRBJ2-7; 8 bases are shared with TRBD2. This receptor was identified in a female donor with Graves disease. The chain's CDR3 is CASSPVTGTSSYEQYF. The CDR3 DNA sequence: TGCGCCAGCAGCCCGGTTACCGGGACTAGCTCCTACGAGCAGTACTTC.